A single sample gave rise to the 16 T cell receptor beta chains below, sequenced in a study of CD8+CD57+ T cells in acquired aplastic anemia (dated by TCRdb to 2016 to 2018). The listed sequencing device is Illumina HiSeq 2000. Genomic DNA served as template for TCR beta VDJ combination and CDR3 sequence profiling. TCRdb's own reprocessing of the public reads used fastp at Q25 and MiXCR and kept productive beta chains. When rows share a CDR3 protein, they turn into one entry using the most common DNA and genes. The sample table contains 400,000 to 450,000 distinct CDR3 sequences; only one count was recorded for under 80% of them. Together, the top ten hold approximately 3.8% of the sample. Input material: sorted CD4+, CD8+, or CD8+CD57+ T cells (not recorded which) from PBMCs. All receptors derive from a human donor in good health, serving as a control.

The chain recombines TRBV10-3 with TRBJ1-6; D is undetermined. The V end was cut by 4 bases, the J end by 9 bases, with 7 bases between. From germline, CDR1 is ENHRY and CDR2 SYGVKD. This CDR3 spans 12 amino acids. In DNA form, the CDR3 reads TGTGCCATCAGTGGACTCATTTCACCCCTCCACTTT. Protein product: CAISGLISPLHF.

The chain carries TRBV28 and TRBJ2-7; D ambiguous. V was clipped by 2 bases and J by 3 bases, with 8 bases between them. CDR1 is MDHEN, CDR2 SYDVKM, per germline. This CDR3 has 13 amino acids. The DNA for the CDR3 is TGTGCCAGCAGTTTAGGAGTGCACTACGAGCAGTACTTC. It translates to CASSLGVHYEQYF.

The chain recombines TRBV6-1 with TRBJ2-7; either TRBD1 or TRBD2 may supply D (5 bases each). In germline, CDR1 is MNHNS, CDR2 SASEGT. Trimming removed 5 bases at V and 4 bases at J, with 18 bases between. The CDR3 has 15 residues. DNA of the CDR3: TGTGCCAGCAGTACAGTCCCAGGGACGGAATACGAGCAGTACTTC. It translates to CASSTVPGTEYEQYF.

V usage is TRBV20-1 and J usage is TRBJ1-5, with 8 bases that match TRBD1. J lost 8 bases, V lost 3 bases, and 9 bases had no gene match. CDR1 is DFQATT, CDR2 SNEGSKA, per germline (reference sequence). The CDR3 is 14 amino acids. In nucleotides, the CDR3 is TGCAGTGCTAGTTCGACAGGGGTTGCTAAGCCCCAGCATTTT. Amino acids: CSASSTGVAKPQHF.

The genes are TRBV6-1 and TRBJ2-3, with 7 nucleotides matching TRBD2. V was pared by 7 bases and J by 6 bases, with 10 bases of the junction left unmatched. The length of the CDR3 is 14 residues. The germline CDR1 and CDR2 sequences are MNHNS and SASEGT. The CDR3 coding sequence is TGTGCCAGCACCGGCGGGAGTTCGGATGATACGCAGTATTTT. Protein: CASTGGSSDDTQYF.

This clonotype has more than one count but fewer than ten. The chain carries TRBV2 and TRBJ1-2, with unresolved D. The germline V and J ends were trimmed by 8 bases and 5 bases, with 12 bases remaining between them. Germline values: CDR1 SNHLY, CDR2 FYNNEI. The CDR3 length is 12 residues. DNA of the CDR3: TGTGCCAGCGTCGTGGCTGATTATGGCTACACCTTC. Its translation: CASVVADYGYTF.

CDR3 residues: CASSLDRGVNTEAFF. CDR3 bases: TGTGCCAGTAGCCTGGACAGGGGGGTAAACACTGAAGCTTTCTTT. V is TRBV19 and J is TRBJ1-1; TRBD1 aligns across 10 bases. Germline V lookup: CDR1 LNHDA, CDR2 SQIVND (reference sequence). The CDR3 length is 15 residues. V shed 6 bases and J 2 bases; nucleotides not matched to a gene: 6.

The chain carries TRBV2 and TRBJ1-2; D uncertain. The V end lost 3 bases, the J end lost 4 bases, and 9 bases lay between the germline ends. Germline-derived CDR1 and CDR2 are SNHLY and FYNNEI. This CDR3 spans 13 amino acids. DNA for the CDR3: TGTGCCAGCAGTGAGAACAGCCTCTATGGCTACACCTTC. Its protein product is CASSENSLYGYTF.

The chain recombines TRBV12-3 or TRBV12-4 with TRBJ1-1; D unresolved. CDR3 length equals 11 residues. V dropped 6 bases and J dropped 6 bases, with 8 bases sitting between them. CDR3 nucleotide sequence: TGTGCCAGCAGGCCGAGCGCTGAAGCTTTCTTT. The encoded protein is CASRPSAEAFF.

This clonotype was picked up one time. This CDR3 fails to terminate in the conserved phenylalanine or tryptophan, so it likely reflects a read error. The DNA is left out, because the CDR3 cannot be placed on it with certainty; the CDR3 is given as TCRdb lists it. V and J are TRBV7-2 and TRBJ2-7; the table assigns TRBD1, which was not confirmed against the DNA. The CDR3 is 13 amino acids in total, end residues counted. Germline V CDR1 and CDR2: SGHTA, FQGNSA. CDR3 protein: CASSLEGQGGQPQ.

This chain uses TRBV10-3 with TRBJ2-2; D gene ambiguous. Trimming left V 3 bases short and J 14 bases short, with 16 bases between. Germline values: CDR1 ENHRY, CDR2 SYGVKD. The CDR3 loop spans 13 amino acids. Here the CDR3 reads CAISELWNTELFF. CDR3 nucleotides: TGTGCCATCAGTGAACTGTGGAACACTGAACTGTTTTTT.

This clonotype occurred many times. This rearrangement joins TRBV5-1 to TRBJ2-7; a weak D match, TRBD1 (6 bases). The CDR3 contains 15 residues. CDR1 and CDR2 from the germline V gene are SGHRS and YFSETQ. Deletions cut 4 bases from V and 4 bases from J, with 18 bases between. For the CDR3, the DNA is TGCGCCAGCAGCCAAGCTCAGGGGCTAGGGTACGAGCAGTACTTC. Amino acid sequence: CASSQAQGLGYEQYF.

As concerns this clonotype: It is likely a read error, because the conserved phenylalanine at the end of the CDR3 is missing. This sequence joins TRBV9 and TRBJ2-2; 10 nucleotides agree with TRBD1. CDR1 and CDR2 from the germline V gene are SGDLS and YYNGEE. With V trimmed by 5 bases and J by 6 bases, 10 bases remained unmatched. The CDR3 runs to 16 residues. CDR3 loop: CASSPGQGRRAGELFL. In DNA, the CDR3 is TGTGCCAGCAGTCCGGGACAGGGGAGAAGGGCCGGGGAGCTGTTTCTT.

The genes are TRBV20-1 and TRBJ2-1; unclear D gene. CDR3 length: 13 residues. Trimming removed 4 bases at V and 10 bases at J, with 17 bases between. CDR1 and CDR2 (germline): DFQATT, SNEGSKA (reference sequence). The CDR3 bases are TGCAGTGCTAAGACCGGCACAGACACGGAGCAGTTCTTC. Its translation is CSAKTGTDTEQFF.

A word on this clonotype: No conserved phenylalanine or tryptophan is present at the end of the CDR3, so a read error is the likely explanation. V and J are TRBV7-9 and TRBJ1-3; no reliable D call. The length of the CDR3 is 11 residues. The V gene's germline CDR1 is SEHNR and CDR2 FQNEAQ (reference sequence). V shed 4 bases and J shed 6 bases, with 4 bases lying between them. The DNA of the CDR3 is TGTGCCAGCAGCTCGCCAAACACCATATATCTT. This gives the protein CASSSPNTIYL.

Worth noting for this clonotype: As the CDR3 is not closed by the conserved phenylalanine or tryptophan, this likely results from a read error. The DNA is omitted, as the CDR3 cannot be located on it reliably, and the CDR3 follows TCRdb's listing. The V call is TRBV9, the J call TRBJ1-1; the DNA was not compared with TRBD1, the D call given in the table. Including both end residues, the CDR3 is 13 amino acids long. The germline V gene encodes CDR1 SGDLS and CDR2 YYNGEE. CDR3 protein: CASSTKGGIEGLL.